Following are 8 T cell receptor beta chains from one sample sequenced in a study of T cells after posttransplantation cyclophosphamide. Using immunoSEQ multiplex PCR, the repertoire was profiled, and TCRdb retains in-frame clones only, with some absent. Of tens of thousands of clones in the sample, around 93% were seen once. The sequencing input was PBMCs. Receptors were obtained from a woman in her twenties or thirties in good health and a related stem cell transplant donor.

The genes are TRBV7-2 and TRBJ2-7, with D tentatively TRBD2 (5 bases). The CDR3 runs to 15 residues. CDR1 and CDR2 from the germline V gene are SGHTA and FQGNSA. Trimming removed 1 base at V and 0 bases at J, with 10 bases between. The CDR3, as DNA: TGTGCCAGCAGCTTAGTGCGGACTCGCTCCTACGAGCAGTACTTC. It is translated as CASSLVRTRSYEQYF.

This chain joins TRBV6-1 and TRBJ1-5, with D maybe TRBD1 (5 bases). Germline V CDR1 and CDR2: MNHNS, SASEGT. This CDR3 comprises 14 residues. V dropped 3 bases and J dropped 4 bases, with 10 bases sitting between them. CDR3 residues: CASSDTGRNQPQHF. CDR3 nucleotide sequence: TGTGCCAGCAGTGATACAGGCAGGAATCAGCCCCAGCATTTT.

The chain couples TRBV4-1 to TRBJ2-5; 12 bases are a match to TRBD2. This CDR3 region has 18 residues. V trimming: 0 bases; J trimming: 1 base; junction bases outside the gene matches: 6. Germline loops: CDR1 MGHRA, CDR2 YSYEKL. CDR3 DNA sequence: TGCGCCAGCAGCCAAGATTGGGCTAGCGGGGGGGCCCAAGAGACCCAGTACTTC. It is translated as CASSQDWASGGAQETQYF.

The V and J genes are TRBV6-1 and TRBJ2-5; D call uncertain. This CDR3 contains 15 residues. Trimming removed 4 bases from V and 1 base from J, with 13 bases in between. Germline assignment: CDR1 MNHNS and CDR2 SASEGT. Here the CDR3 DNA reads TGTGCCAGCAGTGCCTCTTTTTTTCGCCAAGAGACCCAGTACTTC. This codes for CASSASFFRQETQYF.

The chain is built from TRBV4-3 and TRBJ2-3; D perhaps matches TRBD2 (7 bases). Trimming cost V 3 bases and J 4 bases, with 29 bases left between them. CDR1 and CDR2 (germline): LGHNA, YSLEER. The length of the CDR3 is 20 residues. The CDR3 loop reads CASSQDRVRGGRWGSDTQYF. CDR3 coding DNA: TGCGCCAGCAGCCAGGATCGCGTGAGGGGGGGCCGTTGGGGATCAGATACGCAGTATTTT.

The chain employs TRBV28 and TRBJ2-5, with 9 positions matching TRBD1. CDR1 MDHEN and CDR2 SYDVKM come from the germline V gene. This CDR3 region has 14 residues. The J segment lost 1 base and the V segment lost 9 bases, leaving 6 bases of the junction unmatched. This CDR3 reads CASSKTGGQETQYF. In nucleotides, the CDR3 is TGTGCCAGTTCCAAGACAGGGGGCCAAGAGACCCAGTACTTC. Full variable domain (rest looked up from reference TRBV28 and TRBJ2-5): DVKVTQSSRYLVKRTGEKVFLECVQDMDHENMFWYRQDPGLGLRLIYFSYDVKMKEKGDIPEGYSVSREKKERFSLILESASTNQTSMYLCASSKTGGQETQYFGPGTRLLVL.

V is TRBV6-5 and J is TRBJ2-7, with TRBD1 matching 9 bases. This CDR3 is 13 amino acids long. Looked up from germline, CDR1 is MNHEY and CDR2 is SVGAGI. With V trimmed by 6 bases and J by 4 bases, 4 bases remained unmatched. The chain's CDR3 is CASSQGQGYEQYF. The CDR3 DNA is TGTGCCAGCAGCCAGGGACAGGGATACGAGCAGTACTTC.

The sample holds one count of this clone. The genes are TRBV6-4 and TRBJ2-3; 7 bases fit TRBD2. J gave up 2 bases and V 5 bases, and 7 bases lay outside the gene matches. CDR3 length: 15 residues. CDR1 and CDR2 (germline): MRHNA, SNTAGT. CDR3 DNA: TGTGCCAGCAGTTGGGGGGGACGTGTCACAGATACGCAGTATTTT. Protein sequence: CASSWGGRVTDTQYF.